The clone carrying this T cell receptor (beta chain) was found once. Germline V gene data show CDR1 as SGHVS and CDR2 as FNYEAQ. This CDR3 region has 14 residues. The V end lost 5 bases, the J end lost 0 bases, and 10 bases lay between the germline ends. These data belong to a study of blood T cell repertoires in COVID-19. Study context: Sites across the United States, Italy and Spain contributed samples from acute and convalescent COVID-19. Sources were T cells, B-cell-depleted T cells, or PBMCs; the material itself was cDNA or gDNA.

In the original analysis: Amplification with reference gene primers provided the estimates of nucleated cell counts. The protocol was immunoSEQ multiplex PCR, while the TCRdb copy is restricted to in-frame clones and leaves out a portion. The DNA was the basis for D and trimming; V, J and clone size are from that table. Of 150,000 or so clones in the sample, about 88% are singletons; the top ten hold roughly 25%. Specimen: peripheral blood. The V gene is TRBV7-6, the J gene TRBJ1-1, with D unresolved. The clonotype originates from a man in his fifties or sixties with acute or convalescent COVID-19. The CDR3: CASSQSQVNTEAFF. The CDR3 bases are TGTGCCAGCAGCCAAAGTCAGGTGAACACTGAAGCTTTCTTT.